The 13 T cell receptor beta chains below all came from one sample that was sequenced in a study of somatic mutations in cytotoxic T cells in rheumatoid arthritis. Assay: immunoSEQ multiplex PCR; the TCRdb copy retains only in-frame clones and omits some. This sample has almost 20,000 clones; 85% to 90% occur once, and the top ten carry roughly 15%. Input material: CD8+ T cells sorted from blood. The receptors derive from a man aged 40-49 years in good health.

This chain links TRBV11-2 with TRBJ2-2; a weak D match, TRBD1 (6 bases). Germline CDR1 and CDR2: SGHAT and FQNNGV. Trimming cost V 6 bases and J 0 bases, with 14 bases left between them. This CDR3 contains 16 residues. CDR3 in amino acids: CASRGHPYPNTGELFF. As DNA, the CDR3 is TGTGCCAGCAGGGGACATCCTTACCCGAACACCGGGGAGCTGTTTTTT.

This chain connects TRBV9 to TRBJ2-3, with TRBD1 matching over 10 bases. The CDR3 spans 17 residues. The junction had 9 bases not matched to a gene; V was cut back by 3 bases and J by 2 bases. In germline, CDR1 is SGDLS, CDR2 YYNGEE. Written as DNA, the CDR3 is TGTGCCAGCAGCGCGGTGTCCGGGACAGGGGACACAGATACGCAGTATTTT. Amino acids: CASSAVSGTGDTDTQYF. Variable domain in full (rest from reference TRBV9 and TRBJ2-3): DSGVTQTPKHLITATGQRVTLRCSPRSGDLSVYWYQQSLDQGLQFLIQYYNGEERAKGNILERFSAQQFPDLHSELNLSSLELGDSALYFCASSAVSGTGDTDTQYFGPGTRLTVL.

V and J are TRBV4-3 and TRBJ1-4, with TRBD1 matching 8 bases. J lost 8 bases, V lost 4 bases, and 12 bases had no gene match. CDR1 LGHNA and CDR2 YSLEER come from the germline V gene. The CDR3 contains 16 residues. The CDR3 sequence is CASSLTARGRREKLFF. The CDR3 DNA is TGCGCCAGCAGCCTCACGGCCAGGGGGCGTAGGGAAAAACTGTTTTTT.

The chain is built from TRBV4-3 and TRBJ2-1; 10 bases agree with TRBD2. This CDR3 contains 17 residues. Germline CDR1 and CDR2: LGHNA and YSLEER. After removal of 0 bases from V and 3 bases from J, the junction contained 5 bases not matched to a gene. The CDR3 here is CASSQDGGTSVYNEQFF. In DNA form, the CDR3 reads TGCGCCAGCAGCCAAGATGGTGGGACTAGCGTCTACAATGAGCAGTTCTTC.

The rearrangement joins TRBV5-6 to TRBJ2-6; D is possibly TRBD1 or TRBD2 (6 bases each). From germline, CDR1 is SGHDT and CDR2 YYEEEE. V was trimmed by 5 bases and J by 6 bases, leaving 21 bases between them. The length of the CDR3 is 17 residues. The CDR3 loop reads CASRGGTGPVPANVLTF. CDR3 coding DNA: TGTGCCAGCAGGGGGGGAACAGGGCCCGTCCCGGCCAACGTCCTGACTTTC.

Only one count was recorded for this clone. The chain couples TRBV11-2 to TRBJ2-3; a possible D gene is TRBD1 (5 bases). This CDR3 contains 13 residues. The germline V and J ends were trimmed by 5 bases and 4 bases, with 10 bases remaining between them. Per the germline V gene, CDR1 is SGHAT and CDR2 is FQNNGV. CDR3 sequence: CASSPRTSDTQYF. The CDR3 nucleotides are TGTGCCAGCAGCCCCCGGACATCAGATACGCAGTATTTT.

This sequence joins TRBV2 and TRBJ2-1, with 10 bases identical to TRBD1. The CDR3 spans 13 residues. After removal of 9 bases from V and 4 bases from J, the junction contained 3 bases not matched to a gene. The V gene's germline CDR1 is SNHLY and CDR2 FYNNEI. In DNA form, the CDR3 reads TGTGCCAGAAGGGACAGGGGATACAATGAGCAGTTCTTC. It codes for CARRDRGYNEQFF.

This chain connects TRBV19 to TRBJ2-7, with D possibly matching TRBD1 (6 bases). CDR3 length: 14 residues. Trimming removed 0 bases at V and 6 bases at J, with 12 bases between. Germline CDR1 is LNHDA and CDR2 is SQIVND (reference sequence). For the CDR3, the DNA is TGTGCCAGTAGTATAGATTGGGGGCCGCGCGAGCAGTACTTC. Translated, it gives CASSIDWGPREQYF.

The CDR3 DNA is TGTGCCAGCAGTTTAGGTGCGTGGGAGATGTTCGGTGAGCAGTTCTTC. It codes for CASSLGAWEMFGEQFF. The V call is TRBV27, the J call TRBJ2-1; weak D call: TRBD2 (5 bases). Germline V CDR1 and CDR2: MNHEY, SMNVEV (reference sequence). V lost 2 bases and J 9 bases, leaving 20 bases between the germline ends. The CDR3 consists of 16 residues.

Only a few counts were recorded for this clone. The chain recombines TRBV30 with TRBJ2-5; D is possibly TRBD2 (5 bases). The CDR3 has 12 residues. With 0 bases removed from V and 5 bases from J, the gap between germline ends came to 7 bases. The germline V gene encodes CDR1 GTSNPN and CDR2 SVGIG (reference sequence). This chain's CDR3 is CAWSVRRETQYF. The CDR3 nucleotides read TGTGCCTGGAGTGTACGGAGGGAGACCCAGTACTTC.

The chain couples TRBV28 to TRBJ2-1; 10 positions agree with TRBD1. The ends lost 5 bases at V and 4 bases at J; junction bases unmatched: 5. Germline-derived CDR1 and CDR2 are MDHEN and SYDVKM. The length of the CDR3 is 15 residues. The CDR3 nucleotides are TGTGCCAGCAGTGAAGGGACAGGGGCGTACAATGAGCAGTTCTTC. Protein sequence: CASSEGTGAYNEQFF.

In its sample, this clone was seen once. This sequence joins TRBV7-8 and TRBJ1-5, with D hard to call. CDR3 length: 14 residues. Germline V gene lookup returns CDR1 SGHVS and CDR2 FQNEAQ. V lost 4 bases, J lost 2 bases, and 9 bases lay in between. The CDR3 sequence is CASSSQIGNQPQHF. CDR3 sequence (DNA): TGTGCCAGCAGCTCTCAAATAGGCAATCAGCCCCAGCATTTT.

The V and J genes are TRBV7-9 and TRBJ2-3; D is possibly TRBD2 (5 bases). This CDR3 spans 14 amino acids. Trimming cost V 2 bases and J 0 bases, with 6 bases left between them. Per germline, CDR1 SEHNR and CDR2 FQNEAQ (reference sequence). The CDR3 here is CASSLPGSTDTQYF. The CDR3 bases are TGTGCCAGCAGCTTACCGGGGAGCACAGATACGCAGTATTTT.